The T cell receptor beta chain under discussion was sequenced for a study of cytomegalovirus exposure and HLA in healthy donors. Study-level points and caveats: That first-cohort TCR clusters tended to co-occur in the 100 to 150 validation repertoires was found in a later analysis. Generally TCR sequences proved uncommon, though certain public TCRs appeared in numerous donors.

Per the germline V gene, CDR1 is SGHDT and CDR2 is YYEEEE. V lost 4 bases to trimming and J lost 1 base, with 12 bases between them. This CDR3 has 14 residues. A word on this clone: What it binds is unknown.

Measured with immunoSEQ multiplex PCR; TCRdb has only the in-frame clones, and not every one. The table includes 95,000 to 150,000 clones, over 65% detected once. The rearrangement links TRBV5-6 to TRBJ2-7; D not resolved. This clonotype was sampled from a young woman in good health and CMV-seronegative. The sequenced sample consisted of PBMCs. Here the CDR3 DNA reads TGTGCCAGCAGCCCCCGACAATTTTCCTACGAGCAGTACTTC. Amino acid sequence: CASSPRQFSYEQYF.